The clone carrying this T cell receptor beta chain appeared a few times. Its antigen is undetermined. This sample stems from a study of CD8 T cells in ankylosing spondylitis. Findings and caveats of the study: A motif of several highly homologous TCR beta variants was seen as apparently characteristic of ankylosing spondylitis blood. Within matched ankylosing spondylitis synovial fluid, disease-linked clones were reportedly significantly enriched.

Each CDR3 protein gets one entry after TCRdb re-called the 5' RACE reads with MiXCR. Of more than 600,000 distinct CDR3 sequences in the sample, 15% to 20% were seen once. With 4 bases removed from V and 12 bases from J, the gap between germline ends came to 12 bases. CDR3 length: 12 residues. The J gene is TRBJ1-4, the V gene TRBV12-3 or TRBV12-4; D is ambiguous. Sequencing was performed on blood, either unsorted or a sorted T cell fraction (not recorded which). The receptor comes from a male donor with ankylosing spondylitis. The CDR3 DNA reads TGTGCCAGCAGTTATGTCGCGTCAGAACTGTTTTTT. This translates into CASSYVASELFF.